The 4 T cell receptor beta chains below come from one sample, sequenced in a study of blood T cell repertoires in COVID-19. Sequenced by immunoSEQ multiplex PCR; TCRdb stores in-frame clones only, minus some. The table records approximately 96,000 clones, over 70% of them present only once. Sequenced: peripheral blood. The receptors stem from a woman aged 80 or over with acute or convalescent COVID-19.

The chain is built from TRBV2 and TRBJ1-6, with a weak D call TRBD1 (6 bases). Germline V lookup: CDR1 SNHLY, CDR2 FYNNEI. V lost 7 bases and J lost 7, with 8 bases in between. This CDR3 region has 12 residues. The CDR3 DNA reads as TGTGCCAGCAACAGGGACAATTCACCCCTCCACTTT. It specifies CASNRDNSPLHF.

The rearrangement links TRBV19 to TRBJ1-2, with 9 bases lining up with TRBD1. V shed 5 bases, J shed 7 bases, and the junction held 14 bases outside the gene matches. The CDR3 covers 16 residues. The V gene's germline CDR1 is LNHDA and CDR2 SQIVND (reference sequence). This CDR3 is CASSWPPGQGAGGYTF. CDR3 nucleotides: TGTGCCAGTAGTTGGCCTCCGGGACAGGGAGCAGGTGGCTACACCTTC.

The rearrangement links TRBV7-6 to TRBJ2-1; D unresolved. The length of the CDR3 is 15 residues. Trimming removed 1 base from V and 4 bases from J, with 11 bases in between. The germline V gene encodes CDR1 SGHVS and CDR2 FNYEAQ. CDR3 amino acids: CASSLERHLYNEQFF. In nucleotides, the CDR3 is TGTGCCAGCAGCTTAGAAAGACACCTATACAATGAGCAGTTCTTC.

This chain uses TRBV7-2 with TRBJ2-3; 8 positions agree with TRBD2. Germline V gene sequence: CDR1 SGHTA, CDR2 FQGNSA. Unmatched junction bases numbered 2, after V lost 5 bases and J lost 1 base. CDR3 length: 14 amino acids. CDR3: CASSVGLGTDTQYF. DNA for the CDR3: TGTGCCAGCAGCGTGGGACTAGGCACAGATACGCAGTATTTT.